This section outlines one T cell receptor beta chain sequence together with its context. The antigen remains undetermined. This entry comes from a study of vaccination and CD4 T cells after COVID-19. Study context: Convalescent donors: six male, four female; seven Caucasian, two Asian, one multiracial, two Hispanic. Post-vaccine sampling followed dose two by a median roughly 74 days (range 14 to 241). The peptides that stimulated the cells were overlapping spike peptides from SARS-CoV-2, HCoV-NL63, HCoV-OC43 and HCoV-229E.

Oncomine TCR Beta short-read sequencing was applied to DNA from cultured CD4+ T cells. TCRdb recomputed calls from the PCR reads with MiXCR, one row per CDR3 protein. Of nearly 11,000 distinct CDR3 sequences listed, over 65% are singletons. Treatment in this sample: approximately nine-day PBMC culture with coronavirus spike peptide pools or control peptides (ViraFEST assay). In the ViraFEST assay, peptide-pool expansion preceded TCR sequencing of expanded clonotypes. CDR1 is DFQATT, CDR2 SNEGSKA, per germline (reference sequence). The CDR3 has 13 residues. Between the trimmed V and J ends, which lost 2 bases and 3 bases, there was a span of 10 bases.

The receptor was isolated from a human donor who had recovered from COVID-19. Sequenced sample: CD4+ T cells from blood, cultured in vitro. The genes are TRBV20-1 and TRBJ1-2; D is undetermined. CDR3 sequence reads: CSARTDWDYGYTF. DNA for the CDR3: TGCAGTGCTAGAACGGACTGGGACTATGGCTACACCTTC.